This TCR beta chain was sequenced for a study of blood T cell repertoires in COVID-19. Study context: The United States, Italy and Spain supplied acute and convalescent COVID-19 samples.

Original analysis: Estimated nucleated cell counts came from reference gene primer amplification. Using immunoSEQ multiplex PCR, the repertoire was profiled, and TCRdb retains in-frame clones only, with some absent. The V and J calls and clone size were taken over from that table, and D and trimming were inferred from the DNA. The sample has approximately 180,000 clones, more than 80% seen once. The germline V gene encodes CDR1 SGHNT and CDR2 YENEEA. The CDR3 sequence is 17 residues long. The V and J ends lost 1 base and 4 bases, in that order; junction bases with no gene match: 11. The receptor comes from a middle-aged man who had recovered from COVID-19. Sequencing was performed on PBMCs or T cells enriched from blood (not recorded which). V and J are TRBV11-3 and TRBJ1-2, with 8 bases fitting TRBD1. CDR3 sequence reads: CASSLGPGTGSVYGYTF. CDR3 in DNA: TGTGCCAGCAGCTTAGGTCCCGGGACAGGAAGTGTCTATGGCTACACCTTC.